This entry features one T cell receptor beta chain sequence. The data originate from a study of PD-1 blockade in classical Hodgkin lymphoma. Each of the patients experienced relapse following autologous stem cell transplantation, and their brentuximab vedotin exposure differed. The method was immunoSEQ multiplex PCR; TCRdb's version includes in-frame clones alone and lacks a portion of them. This repertoire shows about 150,000 clones, around 73% found once; its top ten account for approximately 9.6%. V lost 2 bases, J lost 4 bases, and 9 bases lay in between. The CDR3 contains 14 residues. The germline CDR1 and CDR2 sequences are MDHEN and SYDVKM.

This specimen was peripheral blood mononuclear cells (PBMCs), taken before the second cycle of nivolumab. This TCR was recovered from a human donor with classical Hodgkin lymphoma. The rearrangement joins TRBV28 to TRBJ1-5, with D unresolved. CDR3 residues: CASSLLQSNQPQHF. The DNA for the CDR3 is TGTGCCAGCAGTTTACTCCAGAGTAATCAGCCCCAGCATTTT.